This is a list of T cell receptor beta chains from one sample in a study of Graves' ophthalmopathy and Graves' hyperthyroidism. Via MiXCR, TCRdb re-called the multiplex PCR reads, giving one row per CDR3 protein. Here the sample spans around 1.1 million distinct CDR3 sequences, about 35% being singletons. What was sequenced was peripheral blood or thyroid tissue (not recorded which). Every receptor here comes from an adult man with Graves' hyperthyroidism. Both conserved end residues are part of each CDR3.

TRBJ2-7	TRBV19	CASTPAGGFDEQYF
TRBJ1-5	TRBV30	CAWTPDRGRNQPQHF
TRBJ2-3	TRBV29-1	CSVPRAGPDTQYF
TRBJ2-7	TRBV5-1	CASSRTGVDEQYF
TRBJ2-2	TRBV20-1	CSVETSTGELFF
TRBJ1-2	TRBV10-2	CASSEGRRSTYGYTF
TRBJ1-4	TRBV29-1	CSVDTGTGGTNEKLFF
TRBJ1-4	TRBV29-1	CSVRNEKLFF
TRBJ2-3	TRBV15	CATSRGQGVVGQTGDTQYF
TRBJ2-1	TRBV24-1	CATSDPRLAGRFF
TRBJ2-2	TRBV5-1	CASSTGTSVNGELFF
TRBJ2-2	TRBV7-8	CASSFSYPNTGELFF
TRBJ1-4	TRBV5-4	CASSSQGGLEKLFF
TRBJ1-4	TRBV7-9	CASSLGGRVWEKLFF
TRBJ1-1	TRBV7-9	CASSLFRGDMNTEAFF
TRBJ2-7	TRBV5-1	CASSLGGTSYAGEQYF
TRBJ1-5	TRBV12-3/TRBV12-4	CASSFGVGLQPQHF
TRBJ2-2	TRBV12-3/TRBV12-4	CASSALRSGSLTGELFF
TRBJ2-7	TRBV29-1	CSVRTPRGGEFYEQYF
TRBJ2-6	TRBV7-3	CATGFGANVLTF
TRBJ2-7	TRBV7-9	CASSPPLQVAGASSEQYF
TRBJ2-3	TRBV29-1	CSYPPPSGRTSTDTQYF
TRBJ2-2	TRBV6-5	CASRNAGLAGGAYTGELFF
TRBJ1-2	TRBV29-1	CSVETSGGSYTF
TRBJ2-7	TRBV25-1	CASRGRGTSYEQYF
TRBJ2-5	TRBV20-1	CSARTGLETQYF